Each of the 8 T cell receptor beta chains below was sequenced from the same sample in a study of monozygotic twins with inflammatory bowel disease. No DNA is given; TCRdb re-called the 5' RACE reads and lists each CDR3 protein once. This sample's table has a few hundred thousand distinct CDR3 sequences. What was sequenced was blood. These receptors were obtained from a human donor with ulcerative colitis or Crohn's disease, or a healthy co-twin of an affected twin (not recorded which).

V and J are TRBV30 and TRBJ2-7; absent DNA, TCRdb's TRBD1 call cannot be checked. The germline gives CDR1 GTSNPN, CDR2 SVGIG (reference sequence). The CDR3 loop spans 14 amino acids. The CDR3 sequence: CAWSSGTGIYEQYF.

V and J are TRBV7-2 and TRBJ2-2; TCRdb returns TRBD2, unconfirmable since there is no DNA. The CDR3 has 14 residues. Per germline, CDR1 SGHTA and CDR2 FQGNSA. The CDR3 protein is CASSFIAGPGELFF.

This sequence joins TRBV3-1 and TRBJ1-2; the TCRdb call, TRBD1, lacks DNA for checking. Germline CDR1 LGHDT, CDR2 YNNKEL (reference sequence). The length of the CDR3 is 17 residues. Here the CDR3 reads CASSQAGGWASGYGYTF.

This sequence joins TRBV6-1 and TRBJ2-2; TCRdb designates TRBD2, a call that cannot be tested without DNA. The V gene's germline CDR1 is MNHNS and CDR2 SASEGT. The CDR3 extends over 15 amino acids. This CDR3 is CASSIVGPPTGELFF.

The chain is built from TRBV29-1 and TRBJ1-2. From germline, CDR1 is SQVTM and CDR2 ANQGSEA. The CDR3 spans 15 residues. The CDR3 reads CSGLLKGHPNYGYTF.

This CDR3 is CASIIPDSYEKLFF. This rearrangement joins TRBV7-9 to TRBJ1-4. The germline V gene has CDR1 SEHNR and CDR2 FQNEAQ (reference sequence). CDR3 size: 14 residues. Based on the CDR3 plus reference TRBV7-9 and TRBJ1-4, the full variable domain is DTGVSQNPRHKITKRGQNVTFRCDPISEHNRLYWYRQTLGQGPEFLTYFQNEAQLEKSRLLSDRFSAERPKGSFSTLEIQRTEQGDSAMYLCASIIPDSYEKLFFGSGTQLSVL.

V and J are TRBV12-3 or TRBV12-4 and TRBJ2-2. The CDR3 totals 12 residues. CDR3: CASNLGTGELFF.

This sequence joins TRBV5-1 and TRBJ2-2; as DNA is missing, the TRBD1 call by TCRdb cannot be tested. Germline V lookup: CDR1 SGHRS, CDR2 YFSETQ. The CDR3 is 18 amino acids. Here the CDR3 reads CASSFNGQGGYVTGELFF.